This TCR beta chain was found in a study of Graves' ophthalmopathy and Graves' hyperthyroidism. The study, taken as a whole, reports: A classifier, a 13-signature model, separated ophthalmopathy from stable hyperthyroidism with approximately 88% sensitivity and approximately 80% specificity.

On this clonotype: What it binds is not known.

The authors amplified TCR beta CDR3 regions, and they did so from RNA transcripts for repertoire sequencing. The workflow started with a first-round RT-PCR run with HTBI primers and then moved on to a second-round multiplex PCR. MiXCR was run by TCRdb on the multiplex PCR reads, yielding one entry per CDR3 protein. The data contain about 1.2 million distinct CDR3 sequences, 35% to 40% of them seen just once; the ten biggest clones take up over 8.5%. Only newly diagnosed hyperthyroidism patients aged 18 to 65, with under 2 months' duration, were enrolled. Additional autoimmune diseases, uncontrolled infections, pregnancy or lactation disqualified patients. The diagnostic workup employed clinical symptoms, serum thyroxine, TRAb, thyroid ultrasound and orbital computed tomography. CDR3 size: 14 residues. Trimming took off 5 bases at V and 4 bases at J, with 16 bases between the two ends. The germline V gene has CDR1 SGHRS and CDR2 YFSETQ.

The chain recombines TRBV5-1 with TRBJ2-7; D not certain. This TCR was sampled from an adult man with Graves' hyperthyroidism. The sample consisted of peripheral blood or thyroid tissue (not recorded which). The CDR3 loop reads CASSAGRLRYEQYF. The CDR3 DNA follows: TGCGCCAGCAGTGCAGGCCGGCTTAGGTACGAGCAGTACTTC.